One TCR beta chain is described in this entry. Its specificity is not known. The data originate from a study of T cell responses to AZD1222 COVID-19 vaccine. General study points: The study identified only a handful of AZD1222 recipients as seropositive at baseline. A reported finding is that nearly half of spike-specific TCRs target unmutated variant regions. CD4 TCRs covered the whole spike, strongest at regions 160-218 and 743-854.

Pooled together were second doses at about 4 or about 12 weeks. TCRdb keeps only in-frame clones here, not all; method: immunoSEQ multiplex PCR. This table has around 85,000 clones, about nine tenths appearing once. V lost 3 bases, J lost 1 base, and 9 bases lay in between. This CDR3 comprises 14 residues. Germline loops: CDR1 LNHDA, CDR2 SQIVND (reference sequence). The receptor was isolated from an adult who received the AZD1222 COVID-19 vaccine. Here the sequenced sample was peripheral blood, taken 28 days after the second AZD1222 dose. The gene calls are TRBV19 and TRBJ1-1; possibly TRBD1 for D (5 bases). In DNA, the CDR3 is TGTGCCAGTAGTATTCAAGGGACGAACACTGAAGCTTTCTTT. It specifies CASSIQGTNTEAFF.